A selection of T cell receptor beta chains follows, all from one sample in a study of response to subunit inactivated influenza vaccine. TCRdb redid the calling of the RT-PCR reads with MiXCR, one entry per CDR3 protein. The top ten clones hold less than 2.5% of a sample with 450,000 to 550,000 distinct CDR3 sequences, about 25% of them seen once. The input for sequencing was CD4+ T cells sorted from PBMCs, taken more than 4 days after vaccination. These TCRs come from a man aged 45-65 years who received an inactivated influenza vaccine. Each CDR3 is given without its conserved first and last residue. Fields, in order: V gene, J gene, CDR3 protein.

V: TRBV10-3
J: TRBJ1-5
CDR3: AISESLEYSNQPQH

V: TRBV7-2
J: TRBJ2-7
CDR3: ASSMAIGDYEQY

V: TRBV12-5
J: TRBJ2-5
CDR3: ASRKGDLEETQY

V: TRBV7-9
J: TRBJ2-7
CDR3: ASSLVWTSGNEQY

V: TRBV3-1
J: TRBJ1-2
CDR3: ASSPLRGGGYT

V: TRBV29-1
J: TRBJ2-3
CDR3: SVVADTQY

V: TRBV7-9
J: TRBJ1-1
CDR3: ASSLRASMNTEAF

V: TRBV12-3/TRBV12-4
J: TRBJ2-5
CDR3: ASKITGASGTQY

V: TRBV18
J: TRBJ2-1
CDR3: ASSLRRADNEQF

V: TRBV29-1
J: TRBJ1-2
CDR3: SVDSGLVVFGYT

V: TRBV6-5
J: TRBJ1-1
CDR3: ASSYGGADTEAF

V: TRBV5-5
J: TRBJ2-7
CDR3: ASSLEGTGIPYEQY

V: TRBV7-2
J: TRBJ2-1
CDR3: ASSLTPFGDEQF

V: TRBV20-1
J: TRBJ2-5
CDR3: SAKKSGGGQETQY

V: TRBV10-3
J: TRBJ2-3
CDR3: AINRGHTDTQY

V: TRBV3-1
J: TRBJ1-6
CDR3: ASSQFGGERLH

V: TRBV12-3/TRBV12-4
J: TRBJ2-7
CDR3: ASSLRPPYEQY

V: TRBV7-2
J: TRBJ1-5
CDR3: ASSLGQFNQPQH

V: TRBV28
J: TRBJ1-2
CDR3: ASNLSGTGHYGYT

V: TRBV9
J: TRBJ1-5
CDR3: ASSVVGQRNQPQH